Reported below is one T cell receptor beta chain. This clone was counted a few times. The specificity of this receptor is unknown. The input lacks base qualities; no much larger clone sits a single base away. Each donor gave one peripheral blood draw, averaging approximately 0.12 L, which was collected into heparinised tubes. A BD FACSAria II was used to sort naive, central memory, regulatory and stem cell-like memory CD4+ T cells with a panel that included CD45RO, CCR7, CD25, CD127, CD95 and CD27. Purity was above 98% for every sorted population. Right away, PBMCs were isolated by Lymphoprep density gradient centrifugation and were stained directly, with no culture step. To minimize batch effects, samples were stained and sorted in pairs, one healthy donor with one patient per experiment. This sample is part of a study of beta chain features in type 1 diabetes (dated by TCRdb to between 2018 and 2020). At the level of the whole study: Patients and healthy donors did not differ in mean age, gender distribution, total cell number or subset yield. A total of 107,917,701 sorted cells were examined across all samples, and a strong correlation was observed between cell number per subset and RNA yield. The study compared the TCRB repertoires of sorted circulating CD4+ T cell subsets in recently diagnosed type 1 diabetes patients with those in matched healthy donors. Whereas all 30 or so donors provided naive and central memory subsets, regulatory and stem cell-like memory subsets were isolated from just 8 patients and roughly 8 healthy donors. Broader findings and caveats from the paper: Because cDNA rather than genomic DNA was sequenced, highly expressing activated cells could have been over-represented, although no difference in activation and CD3 levels was found between groups. Naive, central memory and regulatory TCRB repertoires appeared more similar among patients than among healthy donors. PCR might favor shorter templates, but patient and control samples were amplified and corrected together, so any skew would affect both groups equally. Type 1 diabetes patients showed a moderate but significant shortening of TCRB CDR3 length in all four CD4+ subsets. Fewer insertions and more nucleotide deletions at VDJ recombination sites were observed in patients with type 1 diabetes, implying thymic rearrangement abnormalities. HLA sub-analyses involved small numbers of individuals, so any influence of HLA type on TCRB rearrangement remained unresolved.

Trimming costs V 1 base and J 4 bases, and their ends lie 13 bases apart. Per the germline V gene, SGHTA is the CDR1 and FQGNSA is the CDR2. The CDR3 sequence holds 15 residues, the cysteine and phenylalanine included. Of all the DNA, just the CDR3 is kept, 45 bases in frame from base 1. The entire amount of isolated RNA was reverse transcribed using the High Capacity cDNA Reverse Transcription Kit, so the sequenced TCRB transcripts were expressed ones. Naive, central memory and regulatory T cell samples underwent deep immunoSEQ sequencing, averaging roughly 3.4 million total reads per sample. After sorted cells were lysed in RLT buffer, RNA was extracted with DNase-treated RNeasy Micro or Mini kits, with the choice depending on cell number. To prevent cross-contamination, each cell subset was processed individually, whereas patient and healthy donor samples were processed jointly. The immunoSEQ multiplex PCR was used to amplify TCRB sequences from cDNA, generating 87-bp fragments that spanned the CDR3 region. Amplicons were sequenced on the Illumina HiSeq platform. Processing in the source paper ran as follows. PCR bias was corrected computationally using synthetic template baselines, and reads within Hamming distance 2 were collapsed, with unmergeable singletons discarded. Reads were aligned against IMGT so that V, D and J genes, CDR3 length and insertions or deletions at six rearrangement sites could be assigned. Within each subset, clonotype counts were normalized to sorted cell number, after which true diversity and Gini coefficients were computed with the tcR R package. The overlap coefficient, calculated on TCRB nucleotide sequences, was used to measure repertoire sharing. Out-of-frame TCRB sequences from naive cells were analyzed as a proxy for the pre-selection repertoire. Here the immuneACCESS table is served through TCRdb, limited to in-frame sequences with V and J called. Missing clones are a known gap in these copies; in checked studies unresolved V genes cover under half, and the rest lacks a known reason. Clone size and V and J calls were adopted from that table, with D and trimming inferred from the DNA. For this sample there are about 930,000 clones; roughly 16% appear just once. The ten largest clones represent 0.023% of the sample.

The sequence is built from TRBV7-2 and TRBJ1-2; too little of a D gene remains to name it. The clonotype was recovered from a woman aged 18 to 35 in good health. The sample taken for sequencing was naive CD4+ T cells from blood. The meaning of the sample's cell subset or site label: true naive CD4+ T cells. The CDR3 protein is CASSLENSLSYGYTF. The DNA sequence is given as TGTGCCAGCAGCTTAGAAAACAGCCTAAGCTATGGCTACACCTTC.